Presented here are 9 T cell receptor beta chains from one specimen sequenced in a study of shared clonotypes between healthy human individuals. Sequenced by immunoSEQ multiplex PCR; TCRdb stores in-frame clones only, minus some. The repertoire includes around 1.4 million clones, 98% of them detected once, and 0.3% to 0.45% sits in the top ten. Specimen: naive CD4+ T cells sorted from blood. Subset of the sample: CD45RA+ positively selected. Receptors originate from a man aged 25-40 years in good health.

This rearrangement joins TRBV6-6 to TRBJ2-5; D is undetermined. Germline values: CDR1 MNHNY, CDR2 SVGAGI (reference sequence). The CDR3 loop spans 13 amino acids. V lost 5 bases, J lost 0 bases, and 7 bases lay in between. The CDR3 here is CASSAKYQETQYF. CDR3 bases: TGTGCCAGCAGTGCAAAGTACCAAGAGACCCAGTACTTC.

The chain links TRBV5-1 to TRBJ2-7, with 12 nucleotides matching TRBD1. CDR1 SGHRS and CDR2 YFSETQ come from the germline V gene. After removal of 4 bases from V and 1 base from J, the junction contained 6 bases not matched to a gene. The CDR3 has 16 residues. CDR3 region: CASSMGQGAASYEQYF. In DNA form, the CDR3 reads TGCGCCAGCAGCATGGGACAGGGGGCAGCGTCCTACGAGCAGTACTTC.

The V gene is TRBV5-4, the J gene TRBJ2-1; TRBD1 agrees at 9 bases. Germline CDR1 is SGHNT and CDR2 is YYREEE (reference sequence). The ends lost 4 bases at V and 3 bases at J; junction bases unmatched: 5. The CDR3 totals 15 residues. CDR3 DNA: TGTGCCAGCAGCACGGGACAGGGTGACTACAATGAGCAGTTCTTC. Translating it yields CASSTGQGDYNEQFF. Full variable domain (remainder filled in from reference TRBV5-4 and TRBJ2-1): ETGVTQSPTHLIKTRGQQVTLRCSSQSGHNTVSWYQQALGQGPQFIFQYYREEENGRGNFPPRFSGLQFPNYSSELNVNALELDDSALYLCASSTGQGDYNEQFFGPGTRLTVL.

The V and J genes are TRBV27 and TRBJ2-7; 13 bases align to TRBD2. Germline CDR1 MNHEY, CDR2 SMNVEV (reference sequence). The V gene end was trimmed by 5 bases and the J gene end by 1 base; junction bases not matched to a gene: 17. The CDR3 contains 20 residues. The CDR3 nucleotides read TGTGCCAGCAGTACAGGACAGCCGGGACTAGCGGGAAAGGGGTCCTACGAGCAGTACTTC. Its protein product is CASSTGQPGLAGKGSYEQYF.

The rearrangement uses TRBV28 and TRBJ1-2; 8 bases fit TRBD1. Germline V gene sequence: CDR1 MDHEN, CDR2 SYDVKM. The CDR3 totals 15 residues. V lost 5 bases and J lost 4; bases outside the gene matches: 9. The chain's CDR3 is CASSRTGGGIYGYTF. The DNA of the CDR3 is TGTGCCAGCAGTAGAACAGGGGGTGGGATCTATGGCTACACCTTC.

The chain carries TRBV30 and TRBJ2-3; TRBD2 matches at 8 bases. The trim removed 2 bases at V and 6 bases at J, leaving 7 bases unmatched. Germline assignment: CDR1 GTSNPN and CDR2 SVGIG (reference sequence). The CDR3 spans 14 residues. CDR3 sequence (DNA): TGTGCCTGGAGTCGACCGGGACTAGTGGATACGCAGTATTTT. Its protein is CAWSRPGLVDTQYF.

The J gene is TRBJ2-2, the V gene TRBV29-1; D may be TRBD2 (6 bases). Germline V gives CDR1 SQVTM, CDR2 ANQGSEA. The CDR3 covers 15 residues. V lost 1 base, J lost 5 bases, and 14 bases lay in between. The CDR3 coding sequence is TGCAGCGTTGAAGTCACGGGACTCCCAACCGGGGAGCTGTTTTTT. It encodes CSVEVTGLPTGELFF.

This clone was picked up one time. This chain uses TRBV18 with TRBJ2-3, with 8 bases matching TRBD1. The ends lost 0 bases at V and 6 bases at J; junction bases unmatched: 8. This CDR3 has 16 amino acids. CDR1 KGHSH and CDR2 LQKENI come from the germline V gene. The CDR3 nucleotides read TGTGCCAGCTCACCACCCGACAGGGGAGCATCGGATACGCAGTATTTT. It translates to CASSPPDRGASDTQYF.

This clone was seen a handful of times. The V and J genes are TRBV28 and TRBJ2-5, with 7 bases that match TRBD2. Trimming took 4 bases from V and 5 from J; bases not matched to a gene: 10. The germline V gene has CDR1 MDHEN and CDR2 SYDVKM. The CDR3 length is 15 residues. CDR3 loop: CASSSLFGGGETQYF. The DNA for the CDR3 is TGTGCCAGCAGTTCTCTTTTTGGGGGAGGGGAGACCCAGTACTTC.